This T cell receptor beta chain emerged from a study of shared clonotypes between healthy human individuals. Study results and limitations: Among several donors, around 5% of naive CD4 clonotypes were found in common.

For this clone: As yet, its antigen is unknown.

Here immunoSEQ multiplex PCR was the method, and the copy in TCRdb shows in-frame clones only, minus some. The table shows 730,000 or so clones, with around 72% occurring only once. V lost 10 bases, J lost 6 bases, and 23 bases lay in between. The germline CDR1 and CDR2 sequences are SGHRS and YFSETQ. The CDR3 runs to 14 residues. This chain connects TRBV5-1 to TRBJ2-7, with D perhaps being TRBD1 or TRBD2 (6 bases each). The clonotype originates from a woman aged 30 to 39 in good health. Sequencing was carried out using memory CD4+ T cells sorted from blood. Subset in this sample: CD45RA-negative fraction. CDR3: CAGPLGGSGCEQYF. The DNA of the CDR3 is TGCGCCGGACCGCTAGGGGGGTCGGGGTGCGAGCAGTACTTC.